This T cell receptor (beta chain) was obtained from a study of T-cell reconstitution after alpha-beta-depleted transplantation in children. Preparation of the TCRbeta library used unique molecular identifiers. MiXCR, run by TCRdb on the PCR reads, gives a single entry per CDR3 protein. The sample has some 600,000 distinct CDR3 sequences, roughly 17% seen once; the top ten hold under 1.2%. This CDR3 has 12 residues. Trimming shortened V by 3 bases and J by 8 bases, and 8 bases separated the two germline ends. This chain joins TRBV12-3 or TRBV12-4 and TRBJ2-1, with D unclear. The source is a human donor who donated a stem cell graft to a child with acute myeloid leukemia. Sequences were derived from PBMCs from the stem cell graft donor, sampled from the stem cell graft. This CDR3 reads CASSFSIYEQFF. The DNA for the CDR3 is TGTGCCAGCAGTTTTTCCATCTATGAGCAGTTCTTC.